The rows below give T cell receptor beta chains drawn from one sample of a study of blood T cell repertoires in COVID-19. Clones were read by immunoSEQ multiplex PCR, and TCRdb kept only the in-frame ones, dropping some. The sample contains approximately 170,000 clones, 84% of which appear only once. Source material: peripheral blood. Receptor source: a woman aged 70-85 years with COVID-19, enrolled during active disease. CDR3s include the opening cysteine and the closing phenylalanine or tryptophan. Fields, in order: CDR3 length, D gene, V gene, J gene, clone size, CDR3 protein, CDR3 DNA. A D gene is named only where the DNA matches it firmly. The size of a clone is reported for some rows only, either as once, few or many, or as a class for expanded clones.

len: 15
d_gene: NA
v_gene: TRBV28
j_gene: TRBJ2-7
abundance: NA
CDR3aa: CASSLGGLYSYEQYF
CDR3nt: TGTGCCAGCAGTCTTGGAGGACTTTACTCCTACGAGCAGTACTTC

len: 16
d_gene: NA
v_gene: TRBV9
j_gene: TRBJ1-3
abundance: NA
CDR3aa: CASSVGQAFSGNTIYF
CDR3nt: TGTGCCAGCAGCGTAGGTCAGGCATTCTCTGGAAACACCATATATTTT

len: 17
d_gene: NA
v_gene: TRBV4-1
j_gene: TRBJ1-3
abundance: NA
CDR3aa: CASSQDPAGRFGNTIYF
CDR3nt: TGCGCCAGCAGCCAAGACCCAGCAGGGAGGTTTGGAAACACCATATATTTT

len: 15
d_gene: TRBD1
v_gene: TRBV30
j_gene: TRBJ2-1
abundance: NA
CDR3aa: CAWTPLRTGKNEQFF
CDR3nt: TGTGCCTGGACCCCTCTAAGGACAGGGAAAAATGAGCAGTTCTTC

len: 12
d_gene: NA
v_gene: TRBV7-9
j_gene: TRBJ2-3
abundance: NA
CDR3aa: CASRFAADTQYF
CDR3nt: TGTGCCAGCCGCTTCGCCGCGGATACGCAGTATTTT

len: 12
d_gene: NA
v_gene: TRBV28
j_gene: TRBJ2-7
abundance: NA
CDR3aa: CASSPVRNEQYF
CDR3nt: TGTGCCAGCAGTCCCGTCAGGAACGAGCAGTACTTC

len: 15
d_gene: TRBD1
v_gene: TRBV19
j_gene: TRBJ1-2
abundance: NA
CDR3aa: CASSRSGQGFYGYTF
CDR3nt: TGTGCCAGTAGTAGAAGCGGACAGGGTTTCTATGGCTACACCTTC

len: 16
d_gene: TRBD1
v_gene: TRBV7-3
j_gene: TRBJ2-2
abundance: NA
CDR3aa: CASSPGTGVNTGELFF
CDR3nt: TGTGCCAGCAGCCCGGGGACAGGAGTGAACACCGGGGAGCTGTTTTTT

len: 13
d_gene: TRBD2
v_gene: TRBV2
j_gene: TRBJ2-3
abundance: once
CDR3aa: CARGTSGADTQYF
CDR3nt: TGTGCCAGGGGGACTAGCGGGGCAGATACGCAGTATTTT

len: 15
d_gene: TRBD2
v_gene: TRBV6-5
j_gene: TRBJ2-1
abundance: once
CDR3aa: CASSYRIAGGGEQFF
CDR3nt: TGTGCCAGCAGTTATAGGATAGCGGGAGGGGGGGAGCAGTTCTTC

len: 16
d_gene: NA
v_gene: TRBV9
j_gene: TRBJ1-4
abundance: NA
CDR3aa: CASSVGPPVADEKLFF
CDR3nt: TGTGCCAGCAGCGTAGGGCCGCCGGTTGCGGATGAAAAACTGTTTTTT

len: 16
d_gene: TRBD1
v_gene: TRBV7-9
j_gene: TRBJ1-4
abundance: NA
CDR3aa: CASSPQGTATNEKLFF
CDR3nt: TGTGCCAGCAGCCCTCAAGGGACAGCAACTAATGAAAAACTGTTTTTT

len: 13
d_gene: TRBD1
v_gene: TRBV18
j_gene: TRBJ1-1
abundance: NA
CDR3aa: CASSPQGATEAFF
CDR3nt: TGTGCCAGCTCACCACAGGGGGCCACTGAAGCTTTCTTT

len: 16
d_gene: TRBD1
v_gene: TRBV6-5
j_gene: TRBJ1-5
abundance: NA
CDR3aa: CASSFGDRGGNQPQHF
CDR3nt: TGTGCCAGCAGTTTCGGAGACAGGGGGGGCAATCAGCCCCAGCATTTT

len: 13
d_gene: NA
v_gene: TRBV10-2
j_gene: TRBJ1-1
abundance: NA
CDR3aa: CASSGNHGTEAFF
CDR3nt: TGCGCCAGCAGCGGCAACCACGGGACTGAAGCTTTCTTT

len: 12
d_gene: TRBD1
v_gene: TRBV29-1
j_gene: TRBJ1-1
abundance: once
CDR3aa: CSATGSNTEAFF
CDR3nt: TGCAGCGCGACAGGGTCTAACACTGAAGCTTTCTTT

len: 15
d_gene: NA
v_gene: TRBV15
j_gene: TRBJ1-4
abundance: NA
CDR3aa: CATSRERTTNEKLFF
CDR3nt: TGTGCCACCAGCAGAGAGAGGACTACGAATGAAAAACTGTTTTTT

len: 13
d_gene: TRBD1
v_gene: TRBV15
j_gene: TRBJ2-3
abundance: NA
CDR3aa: CATSRDRRDTQYF
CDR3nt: TGTGCCACCAGCAGGGACAGGAGAGATACGCAGTATTTT

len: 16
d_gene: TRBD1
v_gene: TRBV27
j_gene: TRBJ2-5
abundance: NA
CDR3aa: CASNEGTGTQQETQYF
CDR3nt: TGTGCCAGCAACGAGGGGACAGGGACCCAGCAAGAGACCCAGTACTTC

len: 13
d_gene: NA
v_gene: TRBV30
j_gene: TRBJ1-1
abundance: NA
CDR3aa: CAWSFGVNTEAFF
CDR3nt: TGTGCCTGGAGTTTCGGGGTGAACACTGAAGCTTTCTTT

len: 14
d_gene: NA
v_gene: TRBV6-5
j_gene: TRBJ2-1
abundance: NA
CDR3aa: CASSPPGQRNEQFF
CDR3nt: TGTGCCAGCAGTCCTCCGGGACAACGCAATGAGCAGTTCTTC

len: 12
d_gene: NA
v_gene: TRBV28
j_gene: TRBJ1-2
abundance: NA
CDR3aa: CASSEDSFGYTF
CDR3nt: TGTGCCAGCAGTGAGGACAGCTTTGGCTACACCTTC

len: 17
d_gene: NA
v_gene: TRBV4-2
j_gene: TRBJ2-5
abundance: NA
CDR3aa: CASSQDSGGTPSETQYF
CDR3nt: TGTGCCAGCAGCCAAGACTCGGGCGGGACTCCTTCCGAGACCCAGTACTTC

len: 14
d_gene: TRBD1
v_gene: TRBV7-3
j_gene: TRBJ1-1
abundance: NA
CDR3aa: CASSSQGEATEAFF
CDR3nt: TGTGCCAGCAGCTCACAGGGGGAGGCCACTGAAGCTTTCTTT

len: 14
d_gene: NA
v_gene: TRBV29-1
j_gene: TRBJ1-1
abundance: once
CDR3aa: CSVERRGINTEAFF
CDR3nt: TGCAGCGTTGAAAGGCGGGGGATTAACACTGAAGCTTTCTTT

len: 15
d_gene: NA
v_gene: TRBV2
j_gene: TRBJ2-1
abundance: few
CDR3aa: CASSETRSLEGEQFF
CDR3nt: TGTGCCAGCAGTGAAACCAGGTCCCTTGAAGGTGAGCAGTTCTTC

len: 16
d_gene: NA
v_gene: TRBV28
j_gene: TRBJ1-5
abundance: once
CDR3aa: CASNPQTGFSNQPQHF
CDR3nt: TGTGCCAGCAACCCGCAGACAGGATTTTCCAATCAGCCCCAGCATTTT

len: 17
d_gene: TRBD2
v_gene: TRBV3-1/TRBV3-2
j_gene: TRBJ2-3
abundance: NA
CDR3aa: CASSQERLAYSTDTQYF
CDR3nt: TGTGCCAGCAGCCAAGAACGACTAGCGTATAGCACAGATACGCAGTATTTT

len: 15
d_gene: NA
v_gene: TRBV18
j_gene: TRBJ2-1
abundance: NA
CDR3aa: CASSPPSQGYNEQFF
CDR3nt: TGTGCCAGCTCACCACCATCGCAGGGTTACAATGAGCAGTTCTTC

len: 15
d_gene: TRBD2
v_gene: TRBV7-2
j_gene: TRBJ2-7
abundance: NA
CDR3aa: CASSLQGLAAYEQYF
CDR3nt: TGTGCCAGCAGCTTACAAGGACTAGCGGCCTACGAGCAGTACTTC

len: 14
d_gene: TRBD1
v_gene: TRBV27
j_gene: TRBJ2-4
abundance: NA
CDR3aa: CASSPDRVKNIQYF
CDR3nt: TGTGCCAGCAGTCCGGACAGGGTCAAAAACATTCAGTACTTC

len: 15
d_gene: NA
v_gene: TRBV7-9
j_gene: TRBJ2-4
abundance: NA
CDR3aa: CASSPPGLAKNIQYF
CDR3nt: TGTGCCAGCAGCCCACCTGGACTAGCCAAAAACATTCAGTACTTC

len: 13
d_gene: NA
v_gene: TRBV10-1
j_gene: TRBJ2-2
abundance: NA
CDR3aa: CASSDPPPGVLFF
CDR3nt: TGCGCCAGCAGTGATCCCCCCCCCGGTGTCCTGTTTTTT

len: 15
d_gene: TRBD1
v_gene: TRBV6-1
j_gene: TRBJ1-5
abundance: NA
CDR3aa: CASSERTGGWQPQHF
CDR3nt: TGTGCCAGCAGTGAACGGACAGGGGGATGGCAGCCCCAGCATTTT

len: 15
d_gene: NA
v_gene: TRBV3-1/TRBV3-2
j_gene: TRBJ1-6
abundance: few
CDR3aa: CASSLSDSANSPLHF
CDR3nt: TGTGCCAGCAGCCTTTCGGACAGTGCGAATTCACCCCTCCACTTT

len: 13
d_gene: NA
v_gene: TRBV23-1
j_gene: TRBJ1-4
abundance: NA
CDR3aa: CASPPPTNEKLFF
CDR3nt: TGCGCCAGCCCCCCCCCGACTAATGAAAAACTGTTTTTT

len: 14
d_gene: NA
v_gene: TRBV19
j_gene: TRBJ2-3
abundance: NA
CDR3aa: CASTQGWSTDTQYF
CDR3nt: TGTGCCAGTACGCAGGGGTGGAGCACAGATACGCAGTATTTT

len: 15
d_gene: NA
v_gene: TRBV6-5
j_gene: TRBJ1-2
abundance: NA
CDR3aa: CASRAPRGAHYGYTF
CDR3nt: TGTGCCAGCAGGGCCCCGCGAGGAGCTCACTATGGCTACACCTTC

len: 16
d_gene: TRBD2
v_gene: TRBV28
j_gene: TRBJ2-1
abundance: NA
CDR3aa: CASSSPSGGGADEQFF
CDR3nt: TGTGCCAGCAGTTCCCCCAGTGGCGGGGGGGCTGATGAGCAGTTCTTC

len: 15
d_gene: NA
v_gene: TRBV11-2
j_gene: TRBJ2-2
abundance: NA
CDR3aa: CASSAATGKTGELFF
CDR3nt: TGTGCCAGCAGCGCCGCAACAGGGAAAACTGGGGAGCTGTTTTTT

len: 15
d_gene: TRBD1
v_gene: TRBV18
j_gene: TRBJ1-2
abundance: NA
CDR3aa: CASSPQGQGAHGYTF
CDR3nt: TGTGCCAGCTCACCACAGGGACAGGGGGCTCATGGCTACACCTTC

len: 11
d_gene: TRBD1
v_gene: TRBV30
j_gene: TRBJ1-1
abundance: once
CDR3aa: CAWGTVTEAFF
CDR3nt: TGTGCCTGGGGGACAGTAACCGAAGCTTTCTTT

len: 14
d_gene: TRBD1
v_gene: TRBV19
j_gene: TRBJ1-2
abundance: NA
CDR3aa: CASSPRTGARSYTF
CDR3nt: TGTGCCAGTAGTCCCCGGACAGGGGCCAGAAGCTACACCTTC

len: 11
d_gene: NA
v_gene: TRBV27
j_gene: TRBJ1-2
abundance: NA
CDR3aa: CASGGVYGYTF
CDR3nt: TGTGCCAGCGGGGGGGTCTATGGCTACACCTTC

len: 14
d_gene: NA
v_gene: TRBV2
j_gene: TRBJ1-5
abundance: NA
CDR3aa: CASTKGGGNQPQHF
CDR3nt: TGTGCCAGCACCAAAGGGGGGGGGAATCAGCCCCAGCATTTT

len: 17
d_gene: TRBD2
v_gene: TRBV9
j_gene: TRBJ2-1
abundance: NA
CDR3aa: CASSDPTGTSGGNEQFF
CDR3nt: TGTGCCAGCAGCGATCCCACCGGGACTAGCGGGGGGAATGAGCAGTTCTTC

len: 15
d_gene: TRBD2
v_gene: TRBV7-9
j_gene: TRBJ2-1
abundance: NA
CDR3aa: CASSLGLAATDEQFF
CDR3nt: TGTGCCAGCAGCTTAGGGCTAGCGGCGACGGATGAGCAGTTCTTC

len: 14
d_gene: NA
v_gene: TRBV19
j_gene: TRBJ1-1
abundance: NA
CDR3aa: CASSATGYDTEAFF
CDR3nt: TGTGCCAGTAGCGCCACAGGGTATGACACTGAAGCTTTCTTT